Following are 7 T cell receptor beta chains from one sample sequenced in a study of human T cells and chemical hapten exposure. In TCRdb, the RACE reads were re-called with MiXCR into one record per CDR3 protein. The sample comprises fewer than 500,000 distinct CDR3 sequences, approximately 5% of which are singletons, and under 3% rests with the top ten. As for time point: patch test 1, 2 weeks after DPC sensitization. Treatment in this sample: therapeutic diphenylcyclopropenone sensitization with weekly scalp DPC. Sequenced material: whole blood, taken in connection with sensitization to the hapten diphenylcyclopropenone (DPC). These TCRs come from a woman between 50 and 59 years old with alopecia areata. Some clones in this sample may be carry-over from other donors' samples.

This clonotype was picked up many times. The chain carries TRBV12-3 or TRBV12-4 and TRBJ1-6; the match to TRBD1 covers 7 bases. Trimming removed 2 bases from V and 15 bases from J; junction bases left unmatched: 4. The CDR3 runs to 12 residues. CDR3 sequence reads: CASSLLGQVLHF. CDR3 coding DNA: TGTGCCAGCAGTTTATTAGGACAGGTCCTCCACTTT.

This clonotype showed up many times. The rearrangement links TRBV4-1 to TRBJ1-2; D unresolved. V lost 0 bases to trimming and J lost 4 bases, with 12 bases between them. Germline V gene sequence: CDR1 MGHRA, CDR2 YSYEKL. There are 15 residues in the CDR3. CDR3 DNA: TGCGCCAGCAGCCAAGAAACCCGGCCATTCTATGGCTACACCTTC. This gives the protein CASSQETRPFYGYTF.

In this sample, this clonotype turned up many times. V and J are TRBV12-3 or TRBV12-4 and TRBJ2-3, with D perhaps TRBD2 (5 bases). This CDR3 region has 18 residues. V lost 4 bases and J lost 0, with 20 bases in between. This chain's CDR3 is CASSWFSRIRDSTDTQYF. CDR3 sequence (DNA): TGTGCCAGCAGTTGGTTTTCAAGGATACGGGATAGCACAGATACGCAGTATTTT.

There are a few counts of this clonotype. The V and J genes are TRBV29-1 and TRBJ2-5, with TRBD1 matching over 12 bases. The V segment lost 3 bases and the J segment 5 bases; nucleotides outside the gene matches: 7. The CDR3 sequence is 15 residues long. In germline, CDR1 is SQVTM, CDR2 ANQGSEA. For the CDR3, the DNA is TGCAGCGTTGACGGAGGGACAGGGGGCGCGGAGACCCAGTACTTC. It yields the protein CSVDGGTGGAETQYF.

The rearrangement uses TRBV7-2 and TRBJ2-1, with 10 positions matching TRBD2. This CDR3 has 15 amino acids. From germline, CDR1 is SGHTA and CDR2 FQGNSA. V gave up 4 bases and J gave up 9 bases; unmatched junction bases: 9. The CDR3 region has the DNA TGTGCCAGCAGCTATATAGCGGGAGGTCAGGGTGAGCAGTTCTTC. Encoded protein: CASSYIAGGQGEQFF.

This chain links TRBV28 with TRBJ2-2; 10 positions agree with TRBD1. Trimming cost V 2 bases and J 4 bases; bases outside gene matches: 7. CDR3 size: 17 residues. Germline V CDR1 and CDR2: MDHEN, SYDVKM. CDR3 in amino acids: CASSLHPGTGVTGELFF. In nucleotides, the CDR3 is TGTGCCAGCAGTTTACACCCCGGGACAGGGGTCACCGGGGAGCTGTTTTTT.

This clonotype showed up many times. The chain recombines TRBV6-5 with TRBJ2-3; TRBD1 might be the D (6 bases). The germline gives CDR1 MNHEY, CDR2 SVGAGI. The CDR3 is 17 amino acids. The V and J ends lost 8 bases and 2 bases respectively, with 23 bases between them. CDR3 bases: TGTGCCAGCGCCCGAGAACCGGGACAAGTAGACACAGATACGCAGTATTTT. Translated: CASAREPGQVDTDTQYF.